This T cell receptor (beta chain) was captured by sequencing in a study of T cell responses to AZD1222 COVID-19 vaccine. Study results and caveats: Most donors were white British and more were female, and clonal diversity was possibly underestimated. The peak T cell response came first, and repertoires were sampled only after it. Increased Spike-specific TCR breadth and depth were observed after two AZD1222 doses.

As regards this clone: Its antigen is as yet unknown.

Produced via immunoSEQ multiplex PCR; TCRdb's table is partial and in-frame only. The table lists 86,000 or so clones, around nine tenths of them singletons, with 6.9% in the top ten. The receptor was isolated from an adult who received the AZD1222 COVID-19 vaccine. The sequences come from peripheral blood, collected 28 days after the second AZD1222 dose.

The CDR3 nucleotides are TGTGCCAGCAGTTACTCGTGGCAGGGAGGTACTGAAGCTTTCTTT. It yields the protein CASSYSWQGGTEAFF. The chain has TRBV6-5 and TRBJ1-1, with D possibly matching TRBD1 (5 bases). The CDR3 length is 15 residues. Germline V gene sequence: CDR1 MNHEY, CDR2 SVGAGI. V was pared by 0 bases and J by 5 bases, with 13 bases between.